Ten or more counts support the clone carrying this T cell receptor beta chain. V lost 8 bases to trimming and J lost 0 bases, with 8 bases between them. Germline CDR1 reads SNHLY; CDR2 reads FYNNEI. The CDR3 has 14 residues. These data belong to a study of T cells in Graves' hyperthyroidism and ophthalmopathy. RNA transcripts served as the template for amplifying TCR beta CDR3 regions. When the TCR CDR3 underwent first-round RT-PCR, the HTBI primer set was used. MiXCR, run by TCRdb on the multiplex PCR reads, gives a single entry per CDR3 protein. The sample shows a few hundred thousand distinct CDR3 sequences, about 15% of them seen only once.

The sample consisted of blood. The chain couples TRBV2 to TRBJ1-6, with no clear D. The origin of this receptor is an older woman with Graves' ophthalmopathy. The CDR3 DNA reads TGTGCCAGCTCCGGAAGCTCCTATAATTCACCCCTCCACTTT. It codes for CASSGSSYNSPLHF.